This T cell receptor beta chain was sequenced in a study of cytomegalovirus exposure and HLA in healthy donors (dated by TCRdb to about 2017). The study in broad terms: In an earlier analysis of about 560 of the donors, 250 to 350 Gb of sequence data and 90 million to 120 million unique TCR beta sequences from 180 million or so T cells were reported. The number of typed donors differed by locus: about 620-630 for A, B, C, DRB1 and DQB1; 522 for DQA1; 600 to 610 for DPA1; and about 450 for DPB1. All discovery cohort repertoires had been generated on a single sequencing platform. A later analysis re-examined previously published TCR beta repertoires from hundreds of donors and added high-resolution HLA genotyping to investigate patterns of TCR occurrence. To predict cytomegalovirus infection status, the study brought together high-throughput TCR immunosequencing, statistical association of individual TCRs with disease status, and machine learning. An early release that covered roughly 600 HLA-typed donors contained 250 to 350 gigabases of sequencing data and 65 million to 100 million unique TCR sequences. Along with the approximately 670-subject first cohort, a separate validation cohort of over a hundred different subjects was used. Of the roughly 420 genotyped donors, 75% to 85% were placed in the genetic ancestry cluster associated with self-reported Caucasian donors. Across under 500 genotyped donors of the cohort, an average of approximately 240,000 unique TCR beta nucleotide sequences per donor were sequenced, and approximately 17% of those sequences were non-productive. Both class I and class II loci were covered by HLA typing, at four-digit resolution. About five DR-DQ haplotypes were treated as single units for association and clustering because of strong linkage in the cohort. Rather than using new phenotypic data, the later analysis identified candidate immune exposures from TCR beta sequences and from how often those sequences occurred across donors. Alongside the repertoire data, information on donor age, sex, ethnicity and CMV serostatus was compiled. Using immunosequencing, the study profiled T cell repertoires from 666 subjects and related those repertoires to cytomegalovirus serostatus. The study aimed to test whether cataloging public T cell receptors could reveal signatures of past pathogen exposure. A later genetic analysis took genome-wide SNP genotypes for about 65% of the 666 donors and used that subset as a discovery cohort. An earlier analysis of around 580 of the donors used high-throughput TCR beta sequencing to judge whether each TCR beta V gene segment behaved as functional or pseudogenic.

In total, approximately 700 healthy bone marrow donors made up the cohort. All cohort members were sampled while nominally healthy, although unrecorded immune exposures were likely present. The donor tested CMV seropositive, placing the donor among the 310 or so seropositive members of the cohort. Every donor gave a peripheral blood sample, and the peripheral blood mononuclear cells from that sample were used for TCR beta sequencing. The Qiagen DNeasy Blood Extraction Kit was used to extract genomic DNA from the blood cell samples. The method was the immunoSEQ multiplex PCR assay. The multiplex PCR relied on a mix of 60 forward primers for TCR Vbeta segments and 13 reverse primers for TCR Jbeta segments. The CDR3 region of rearranged TCR beta genes was amplified from genomic DNA by a multiplex PCR assay. On the Illumina HiSeq System, the amplified TCR beta libraries were sequenced as 87-base-pair reads. The paper's data handling went like this. A later analysis tallied around 82 million unique TCR beta chains across the approximately 670 repertoires, and about 12 million of those chains were shared by two or more donors. Raw reads were error-corrected and collapsed into unique sequences by a nearest-neighbor algorithm in which closely related sequences were merged to remove PCR and sequencing errors. Alignment of CDR3 sequences to IMGT reference sequences was used to assign V, D and J gene segments. For a sequence to be retained, a match of at least six nucleotides to both a V gene segment and a J gene segment was required. Rearrangements were classified as productive when the CDR3 lacked stop codons and remained in frame with V and J, and all other rearrangements were classified as non-productive. CDR3 was defined according to IMGT convention as the region running from the second conserved V-encoded cysteine to the conserved J-encoded phenylalanine. Sequences without an unambiguous match to a single V gene segment were excluded from the earlier analysis of approximately 560 of the donors. In an earlier analysis of a few hundred of the donors, V segments were called functional above 56.7% productive rearrangements and were called segregating when the between-donor standard deviation exceeded 5%. A statistical classification framework was built to diagnose cytomegalovirus status from the catalog of TCR beta chain sequences. In a later analysis, V and J genes were assigned by comparing TCR nucleotide sequences against IMGT/GENE-DB human TR gene sequences. Using the TCRdist pipeline, a later analysis assigned CDR3 sequences along with most-parsimonious VDJ recombination scenarios. In a later analysis, every TCR beta chain was defined by the combination of its CDR3 amino acid sequence and its V-gene family, and reads without a unique V-gene family were dropped. In a later analysis, several hundred highly shared, low-generation-probability nucleotide sequences were removed to address suspected cross-contamination and a sequencing artifact. For each public chain, a later analysis derived a clonal expansion index from normalized ranks of inferred template counts within each repertoire. In a later analysis, generation probabilities were computed using a VDJ recombination model fitted to out-of-frame rearrangements, and the results were checked against IGoR. In a later analysis, hypergeometric tests were used to score TCR-TCR, TCR-HLA and TCR-CMV co-occurrence, with a repertoire-size bias correction applied to TCR pairs. In a later analysis, false discovery rates were estimated by permuting HLA or CMV assignments 20 times. In a later analysis, co-occurring TCRs were grouped with DBSCAN, and TCRdist sequence similarity was added when clustering was performed within HLA-allele-positive subsets. For co-occurrence clustering, repertoires with fewer than 30,000 or more than 120,000 public chains were excluded, along with 5 or 6 repertoires with anomalous nucleotide sharing. Held by TCRdb, this immuneACCESS table contains in-frame sequences only and omits some clones. Under half of the omission traces to an unresolved V gene where checked; the cause of the rest is unknown. V and J calls and clone size follow that table, whereas D and trimming were derived from the DNA. This sample gives over 75,000 clones in total; less than 9.5% of them show up just once. The top ten clonotypes cover about 4.7% of the sample.

With regard to this clone: Its antigen remains unidentified. Per-nucleotide qualities are absent, and no much larger clonotype sits a single base away.

The germline V gene supplies CDR1 MDHEN and CDR2 SYDVKM. After removal of 2 bases from V and 8 bases from J, the junction retains 1 base not matched to a gene. There are 12 amino acids in the CDR3, from cysteine to phenylalanine inclusive. The entry retains the CDR3 DNA only, 36 bases that are in frame from base 1. Overall study results and their limits: According to a later analysis, TCR association rates differed among HLA loci, with DRB1 alleles showing the most associated TCRs and HLA-C alleles showing the fewest. Compared with equally common non-associated chains, HLA-associated TCR beta chains in a later analysis were more clonally expanded and had lower generation probabilities. In vitro tests confirmed that a few of the cytomegalovirus-associated TCR beta chains recognize cytomegalovirus antigens. In the study, 150 to 200 TCR beta chains were listed as associated with cytomegalovirus. Most TCR sequences were seen in very few donors, while some public TCRs were found in many individuals. Correlated functional status among segregating V segments might be attributable to linkage disequilibrium, but an unknown experimental factor could not be ruled out. Because HLA typing was unavailable for some donors at each locus, only the typed subset was used in association tests. Sequencing depth was assumed to be roughly uniform across donors in the presence/absence analyses, though that assumption may not hold. Most CMV-associated TCR beta chains appeared to be HLA-restricted in a later analysis, and the HLA associations seemed to be driven largely by CMV exposure. It was suggested by the authors that the approach could potentially be generalized to other disease states and immunological phenotypes. A cluster of highly shared sequence variants was judged likely to represent a technical artifact of the sequencing pipeline. V-gene and J-gene trimming of TCR beta chains was associated with a missense DCLRE1C variant in a later genetic analysis, and the association was replicated in an independent cohort. This cohort had only TCR beta chains sequenced, and the lack of alpha or paired-chain data limited which features could be detected. In an earlier analysis of around 600 of the donors, most TCR beta V segments appeared in productive rearrangements about 87% or about 30% of the time, broadly matching IMGT annotations. CMV serostatus was the only immune exposure information available for the cohort. Several of the top co-occurrence clusters appeared to be linked to parvovirus B19, influenza, CMV and Epstein-Barr virus, according to a later analysis. Specific HLA alleles were associated with 15,000 to 20,000 TCR beta sequences at a false discovery rate of 0.05 in a later analysis. The classifier was reported to diagnose cytomegalovirus status with high specificity and sensitivity in both the original and validation cohorts. Some IMGT-functional V segments, including TRBV6-2 and TRBV6-3, could not be distinguished by the 87-base-pair reads and were therefore excluded. A further reported finding was that TCR beta sequences accurately predicted the HLA-A and HLA-B alleles for most subjects in the first cohort. Because counts were too low, seventeen rarely observed V segments, including chromosome 9 orphons, were left out of the earlier analysis of about 620 of the donors. A later genetic analysis reported fewer N-insertions in productive TCRs among donors in an Asian-associated ancestry cluster than the approximately 700-donor mean. Assigning TCR associations to individual alleles was difficult when HLA alleles, especially DR and DQ, strongly co-occurred.

This TCR was recovered from a man in his fifties in good health and CMV-seropositive. The sequenced sample consisted of PBMCs. Recombination joined TRBV28 with TRBJ1-1, and TRBD1 matches 8 of the central bases. The DNA reads as follows: TGTGCCAGCAGTTTAAACAGGGGGGAAGCTTTCTTT. This yields the protein CASSLNRGEAFF.